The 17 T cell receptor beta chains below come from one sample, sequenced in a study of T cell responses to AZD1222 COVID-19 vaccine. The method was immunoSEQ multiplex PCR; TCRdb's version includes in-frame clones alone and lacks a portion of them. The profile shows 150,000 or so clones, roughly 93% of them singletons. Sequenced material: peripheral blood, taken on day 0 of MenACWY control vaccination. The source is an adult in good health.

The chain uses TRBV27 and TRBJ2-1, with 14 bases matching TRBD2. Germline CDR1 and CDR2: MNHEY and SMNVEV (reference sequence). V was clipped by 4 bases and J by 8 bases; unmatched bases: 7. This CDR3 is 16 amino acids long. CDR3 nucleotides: TGTGCCAGCAGTTCGGGGACTAGCGGGAGTATGTATGAGCAGTTCTTC. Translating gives CASSSGTSGSMYEQFF.

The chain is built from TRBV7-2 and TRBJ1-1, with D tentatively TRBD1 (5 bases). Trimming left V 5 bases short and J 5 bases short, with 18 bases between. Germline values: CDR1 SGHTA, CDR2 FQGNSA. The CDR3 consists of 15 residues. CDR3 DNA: TGTGCCAGCAGCCCGCCGGTGGGGGGAGGGACTGAAGCTTTCTTT. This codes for CASSPPVGGGTEAFF.

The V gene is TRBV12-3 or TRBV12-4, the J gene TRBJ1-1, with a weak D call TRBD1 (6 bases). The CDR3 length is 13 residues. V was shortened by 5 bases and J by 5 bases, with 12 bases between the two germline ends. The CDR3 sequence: CASSATGFTEAFF. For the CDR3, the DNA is TGTGCCAGCAGTGCGACAGGTTTTACTGAAGCTTTCTTT.

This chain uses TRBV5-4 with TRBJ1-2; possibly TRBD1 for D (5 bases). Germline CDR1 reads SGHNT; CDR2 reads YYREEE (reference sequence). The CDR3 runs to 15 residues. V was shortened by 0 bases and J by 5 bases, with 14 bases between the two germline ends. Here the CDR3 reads CASSLVSRDHYGYTF. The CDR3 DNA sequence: TGTGCCAGCAGCTTGGTCAGCAGGGATCATTATGGCTACACCTTC.

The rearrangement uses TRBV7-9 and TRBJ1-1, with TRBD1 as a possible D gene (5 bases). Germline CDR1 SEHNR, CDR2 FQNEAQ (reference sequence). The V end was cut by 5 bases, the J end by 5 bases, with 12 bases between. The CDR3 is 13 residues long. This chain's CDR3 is CASSPGTTTEAFF. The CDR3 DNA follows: TGTGCCAGCAGCCCCGGGACGACAACTGAAGCTTTCTTT.

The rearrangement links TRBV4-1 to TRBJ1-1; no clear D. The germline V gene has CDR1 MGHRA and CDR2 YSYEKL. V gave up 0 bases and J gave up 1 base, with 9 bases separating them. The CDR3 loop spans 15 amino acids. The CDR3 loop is CASSQDPGTNTEAFF. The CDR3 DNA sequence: TGCGCCAGCAGCCAAGATCCAGGAACGAACACTGAAGCTTTCTTT.

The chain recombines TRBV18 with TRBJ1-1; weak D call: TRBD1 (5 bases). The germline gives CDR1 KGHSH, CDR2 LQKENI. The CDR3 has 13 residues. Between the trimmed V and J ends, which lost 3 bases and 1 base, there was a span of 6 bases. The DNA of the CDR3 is TGTGCCAGCTCACCTACAGGGAACACTGAAGCTTTCTTT. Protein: CASSPTGNTEAFF.

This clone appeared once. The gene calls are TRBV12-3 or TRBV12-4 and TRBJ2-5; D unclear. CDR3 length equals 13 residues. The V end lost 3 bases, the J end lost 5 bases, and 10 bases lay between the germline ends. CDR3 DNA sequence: TGTGCCAGCAGTTTCAGTGCGGAGGAGACCCAGTACTTC. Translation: CASSFSAEETQYF.

The CDR3 is CASRDRGRPEAFF. Here the CDR3 DNA reads TGTGCCAGCAGGGACAGGGGGCGGCCTGAAGCTTTCTTT. The chain employs TRBV6-5 and TRBJ1-1; 11 nucleotides agree with TRBD1. Trimming at V came to 6 bases and at J to 6 bases, leaving 3 bases not matched to a gene. Germline V CDR1 and CDR2: MNHEY, SVGAGI. The CDR3 extends over 13 amino acids.

CDR3 DNA: TGTGCCAGCAGTTACTCGAGGTATCAGCCCCAGCATTTT. Its translation: CASSYSRYQPQHF. The chain has TRBV6-5 and TRBJ1-5; D is uncertain. V was pared by 0 bases and J by 5 bases, with 5 bases between. Germline CDR1 is MNHEY and CDR2 is SVGAGI. The CDR3 covers 13 residues.

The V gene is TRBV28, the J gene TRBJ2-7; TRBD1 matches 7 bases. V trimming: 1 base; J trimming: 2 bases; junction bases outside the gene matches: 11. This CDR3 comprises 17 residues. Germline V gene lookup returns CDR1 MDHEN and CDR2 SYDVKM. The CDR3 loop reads CASSLFHAGDSPYEQYF. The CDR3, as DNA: TGTGCCAGCAGTTTATTTCACGCCGGGGACAGCCCCTACGAGCAGTACTTC.

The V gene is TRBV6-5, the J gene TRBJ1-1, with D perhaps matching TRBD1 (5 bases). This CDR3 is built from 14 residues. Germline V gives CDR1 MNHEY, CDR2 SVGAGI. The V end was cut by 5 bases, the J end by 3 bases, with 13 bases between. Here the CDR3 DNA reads TGTGCCAGCAGTAGACAGACCTCGGACACTGAAGCTTTCTTT. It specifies CASSRQTSDTEAFF.

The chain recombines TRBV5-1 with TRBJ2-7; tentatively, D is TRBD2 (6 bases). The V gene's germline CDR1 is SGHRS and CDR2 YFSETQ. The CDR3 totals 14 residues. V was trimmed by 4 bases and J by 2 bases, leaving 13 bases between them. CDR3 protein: CASSQDGTPYEQYF. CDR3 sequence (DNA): TGCGCCAGCAGCCAGGACGGGACTCCCTACGAGCAGTACTTC. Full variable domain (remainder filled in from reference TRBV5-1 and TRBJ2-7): KAGVTQTPRYLIKTRGQQVTLSCSPISGHRSVSWYQQTPGQGLQFLFEYFSETQRNKGNFPGRFSGRQFSNSRSEMNVSTLELGDSALYLCASSQDGTPYEQYFGPGTRLTVT.

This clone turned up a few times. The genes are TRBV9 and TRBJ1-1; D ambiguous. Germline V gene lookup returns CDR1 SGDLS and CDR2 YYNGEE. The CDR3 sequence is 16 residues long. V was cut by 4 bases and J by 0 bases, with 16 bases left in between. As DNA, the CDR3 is TGTGCCAGCAGCCCAATGGCTGGCACTTTGAACACTGAAGCTTTCTTT. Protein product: CASSPMAGTLNTEAFF.

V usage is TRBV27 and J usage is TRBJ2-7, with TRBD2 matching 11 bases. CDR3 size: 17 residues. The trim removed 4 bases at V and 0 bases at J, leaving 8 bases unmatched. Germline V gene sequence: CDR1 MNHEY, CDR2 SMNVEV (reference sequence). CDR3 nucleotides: TGTGCCAGCAGTTCCAGACTAGCGGGGAGGAGCTCCTACGAGCAGTACTTC. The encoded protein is CASSSRLAGRSSYEQYF.

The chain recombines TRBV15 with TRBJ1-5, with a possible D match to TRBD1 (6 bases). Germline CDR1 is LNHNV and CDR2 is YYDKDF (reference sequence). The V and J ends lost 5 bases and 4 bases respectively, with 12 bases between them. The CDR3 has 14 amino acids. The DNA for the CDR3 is TGTGCCACCAGCTTGGACAGCAGTAATCAGCCCCAGCATTTT. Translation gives CATSLDSSNQPQHF.

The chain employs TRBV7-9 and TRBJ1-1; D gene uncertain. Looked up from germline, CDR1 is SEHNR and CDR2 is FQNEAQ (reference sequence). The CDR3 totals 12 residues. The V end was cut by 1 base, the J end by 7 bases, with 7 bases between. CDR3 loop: CASSLGRVEAFF. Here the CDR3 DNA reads TGTGCCAGCAGCTTAGGGAGAGTTGAAGCTTTCTTT.